Presented here are 9 T cell receptor beta chains from one specimen sequenced in a study of low-dose radiotherapy and immunotherapy resistance in tumors. With TRAV- and TRBV-specific primers, first-strand cDNA was made, covering the alpha and beta chains. A constant-region primer paired with the V-primer adapter amplified TCRs over around 18 PCR cycles. Via MiXCR, TCRdb re-called the reads, giving one row per CDR3 protein. The profile covers approximately 84,000 distinct CDR3 sequences, with 17% appearing a single time and roughly 1.4% taken by the ten largest. The time point here: after trial treatment. Treatment specified: LDRT plus nivolumab, ipilimumab, low-dose cyclophosphamide and aspirin (RACIN trial). Sequenced here: PBMCs, sampled after low-dose radiotherapy plus immunotherapy. The origin of the receptors is a male donor with prostate cancer.

This clonotype occurred many times. The genes are TRBV29-1 and TRBJ2-1; D unresolved. This CDR3 contains 11 residues. V was shortened by 5 bases and J by 6 bases, with 8 bases between the two germline ends. CDR1 and CDR2 (germline): SQVTM, ANQGSEA. The CDR3 DNA is TGCAGCGTTCGCCCGAGCAATGAGCAGTTCTTC. Translation: CSVRPSNEQFF.

Ten or more counts support this clonotype. The V and J genes are TRBV27 and TRBJ2-2; TRBD2 matches at 9 bases. The germline gives CDR1 MNHEY, CDR2 SMNVEV (reference sequence). The CDR3 totals 13 residues. V shed 9 bases, J shed 6 bases, and the junction held 5 bases outside the gene matches. The chain's CDR3 is CASSGLAAGELFF. In DNA form, the CDR3 reads TGTGCCAGTTCGGGACTAGCCGCCGGGGAGCTGTTTTTT.

There are many counts of this clonotype. V usage is TRBV7-9 and J usage is TRBJ1-2; 9 bases fit TRBD1. CDR1 and CDR2 from the germline V gene are SEHNR and FQNEAQ (reference sequence). The CDR3 covers 15 residues. V lost 5 bases and J lost 3; bases outside the gene matches: 7. CDR3 sequence reads: CASSPTGGRDYGYTF. Here the CDR3 DNA reads TGTGCCAGCAGCCCGACAGGGGGGAGGGACTATGGCTACACCTTC.

This clonotype has a count of ten or more. The gene calls are TRBV6-1 and TRBJ2-3, with 11 nucleotides matching TRBD2. The V and J ends lost 0 bases and 6 bases, in that order; junction bases with no gene match: 20. Germline lookup yields CDR1 MNHNS and CDR2 SASEGT. This CDR3 region has 21 residues. CDR3 DNA sequence: TGTGCCAGCAGTGAAGCGCGTCTAGCGGGAGGATTCGCTATCTCCGGGGATACGCAGTATTTT. This gives the protein CASSEARLAGGFAISGDTQYF.

This chain connects TRBV25-1 to TRBJ1-1; tentatively, D is TRBD1 (6 bases). V lost 4 bases and J lost 6, with 15 bases in between. Germline loops: CDR1 MGHDK, CDR2 SYGVNS. The CDR3 is 14 amino acids. CDR3 sequence: CASSVSGARAEAFF. CDR3 sequence (DNA): TGTGCCAGCAGTGTCTCGGGGGCGAGAGCTGAAGCTTTCTTT.

This clonotype occurred many times. The CDR3 here is CASSRVREIGTGELFF. In nucleotides, the CDR3 is TGTGCCAGCTCACGGGTCCGGGAGATCGGCACCGGGGAGCTGTTTTTT. The rearrangement uses TRBV18 and TRBJ2-2, with a tentative D call TRBD2 (6 bases). The CDR3 runs 16 residues. The germline V and J ends were trimmed by 4 bases and 4 bases, with 16 bases remaining between them. Per germline, CDR1 KGHSH and CDR2 LQKENI.

This sequence joins TRBV27 and TRBJ2-2; D gene uncertain. V gave up 7 bases and J gave up 5 bases, with 11 bases separating them. CDR3 length equals 13 residues. Germline-derived CDR1 and CDR2 are MNHEY and SMNVEV (reference sequence). The CDR3 DNA is TGTGCCAGCACCAAAGACCCGACCGGGGAGCTGTTTTTT. Its protein is CASTKDPTGELFF.

This clonotype appeared many times. V is TRBV11-2 and J is TRBJ2-5; D is ambiguous. The V gene's germline CDR1 is SGHAT and CDR2 FQNNGV. The CDR3 is made up of 16 amino acids. Trimming stripped 0 bases from V and 7 bases from J, with 18 bases between. The CDR3 DNA is TGTGCCAGCAGCTTAGATCTAGGTGGGCTGGCATGGACCCAGTACTTC. Its translation: CASSLDLGGLAWTQYF.

Many counts were recorded for this clonotype. The chain combines TRBV29-1 with TRBJ2-1; 8 bases map to TRBD2. J was trimmed by 2 bases and V by 7 bases; bases with no gene match: 16. Looked up from germline, CDR1 is SQVTM and CDR2 is ANQGSEA. The CDR3 is made up of 17 amino acids. Here the CDR3 DNA reads TGCAGCGACCTCGCCCCGTTGGCGGGAGGAACCTACAATGAGCAGTTCTTC. Translating it yields CSDLAPLAGGTYNEQFF.